This T cell receptor (beta chain) stems from a study of vaccination effects on CD4 cells after COVID-19. Study-wide background: Vaccination of participants consisted of two doses of either the BNT162b2 or mRNA-1273 vaccine.

Overall study findings and caveats: Whether induced by infection or by vaccine, clones showed marked clonal contraction late after vaccination. No early post-infection timepoints were available in the study, which also included few convalescent patients.

Generated by immunoSEQ multiplex PCR, the TCRdb table keeps only in-frame clones and is missing some. Among about 79,000 clones, approximately 74% were seen once, and the ten largest hold 1.5% to 2%. The CDR3 contains 17 residues. The V gene's germline CDR1 is WNHNN and CDR2 SYGVQD (reference sequence). Trimming removed 0 bases from V and 7 bases from J; junction bases left unmatched: 10. A word on this clone: The antigen remains unidentified.

After expansion with viral peptide pools in the ViraFEST assay, antigen-specific CD4+ T cells were sequenced. Scientists isolated CD4+ T cells after a roughly 9-day culture period ended. Half the medium was swapped for IL-2 medium on days 3 and 7. This clonotype was sampled from a human donor who received a COVID-19 vaccine. Sequenced here: CD4+ T cells from PBMCs cultured with HCoV-229E spike peptides, sampled before COVID-19 vaccination. The J gene is TRBJ2-2, the V gene TRBV10-1; 8 bases are shared with TRBD2. The DNA of the CDR3 is TGCGCCAGCAGTGAGTCGGTCACGGGGGGGCTCGGCGGGGAGCTGTTTTTT. This translates into CASSESVTGGLGGELFF.